Detailed here is one T cell receptor beta chain. Germline V gene sequence: CDR1 MNHEY, CDR2 SVGAGI. The CDR3 is 13 residues long. Trimming took off 7 bases at V and 3 bases at J, with 11 bases between the two ends. Amplification used 60 Vbeta primers and 13 Jbeta primers. Only in-frame clones appear in the TCRdb table, and some are missing; sequencing was by immunoSEQ multiplex PCR. The sample has approximately 170,000 clones, and its top ten clones hold 0.79%. The sample originates from a study of cytomegalovirus exposure and HLA in healthy donors. The sequence was obtained from a woman in her late teens or twenties in good health and CMV-seropositive. The V gene is TRBV6-5, the J gene TRBJ2-3; the D gene is possibly TRBD2 (5 bases). Sequenced input: PBMCs. CDR3 sequence (DNA): TGTGCCAGCAAGACGGGGAGTACAGATACGCAGTATTTT. Translation gives CASKTGSTDTQYF.